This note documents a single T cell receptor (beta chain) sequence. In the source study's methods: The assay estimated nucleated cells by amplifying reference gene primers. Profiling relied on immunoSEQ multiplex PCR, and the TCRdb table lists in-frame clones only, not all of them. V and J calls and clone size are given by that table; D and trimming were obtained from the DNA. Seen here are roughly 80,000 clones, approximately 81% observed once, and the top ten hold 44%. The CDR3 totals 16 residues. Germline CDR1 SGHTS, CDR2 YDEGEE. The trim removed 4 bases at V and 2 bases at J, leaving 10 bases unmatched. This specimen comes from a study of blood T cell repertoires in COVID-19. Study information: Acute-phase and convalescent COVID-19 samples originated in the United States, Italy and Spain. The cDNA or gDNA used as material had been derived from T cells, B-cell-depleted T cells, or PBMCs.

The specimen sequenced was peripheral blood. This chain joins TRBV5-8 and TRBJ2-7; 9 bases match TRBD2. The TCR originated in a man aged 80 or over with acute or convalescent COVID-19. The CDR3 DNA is TGTGCCAGCAGCCGAGACGGAGCGGGGGGAGCCTACGAGCAGTACTTC. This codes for CASSRDGAGGAYEQYF.